The sequence of this TCR beta chain was determined in a study of blood T cell repertoires in COVID-19. Study information: PBMCs, B-cell-depleted T cells, or T cells provided the cDNA or gDNA that made up the material.

V lost 6 bases, J lost 6 bases, and 21 bases lay in between. The germline gives CDR1 LNHDA, CDR2 SQIVND (reference sequence). The CDR3 has 16 residues. This table comes from immunoSEQ multiplex PCR, and its TCRdb copy is limited to in-frame clones, with some not included. This repertoire shows fewer than 150,000 clones, 80% to 90% found once; its top ten account for roughly 13%. Sequenced sample: peripheral blood. The TCR sequence derives from a human donor in a cohort sampled during active COVID-19. The chain carries TRBV19 and TRBJ2-1; the D gene is possibly TRBD1 (5 bases). The CDR3 region has the DNA TGTGCCAGTAGCGTCACCCCAGGACACCTTGGCAATGAGCAGTTCTTC. Translating it yields CASSVTPGHLGNEQFF. Drawing the rest from reference TRBV19 and TRBJ2-1, the complete variable domain is DGGITQSPKYLFRKEGQNVTLSCEQNLNHDAMYWYRQDPGQGLRLIYYSQIVNDFQKGDIAEGYSVSREKKESFPLTVTSAQKNPTAFYLCASSVTPGHLGNEQFFGPGTRLTVL.